Presented here are 32 T cell receptor beta chains from one specimen sequenced in a study of neoadjuvant nivolumab and ipilimumab in lung cancer. The protocol was immunoSEQ multiplex PCR, while the TCRdb copy is restricted to in-frame clones and leaves out a portion. The table has 39,000 or so clones, 85% to 90% seen once. Source: peripheral blood, taken before neoadjuvant nivolumab, alone or with ipilimumab. The receptors shown here come from an adult with non-small cell lung cancer.

The chain joins TRBV30 to TRBJ1-4, with 8 nucleotides matching TRBD1. Trimming took 0 bases from V and 3 from J; bases not matched to a gene: 0. The CDR3 spans 14 residues. The germline V gene has CDR1 GTSNPN and CDR2 SVGIG (reference sequence). The DNA of the CDR3 is TGTGCCTGGAGTGTACAGGGGGCTAATGAAAAACTGTTTTTT. Amino acid sequence: CAWSVQGANEKLFF.

The genes are TRBV9 and TRBJ2-3; 8 bases match TRBD2. CDR1 is SGDLS, CDR2 YYNGEE, per germline. The V segment lost 5 bases and the J segment 5 bases; nucleotides outside the gene matches: 1. CDR3 size: 12 residues. The CDR3 region has the DNA TGTGCCAGCAGGGCGGGAGGAGATACGCAGTATTTT. Encoded protein: CASRAGGDTQYF.

This sequence joins TRBV4-3 and TRBJ2-1, with D possibly matching TRBD2 (5 bases). This CDR3 spans 15 amino acids. Germline V gives CDR1 LGHNA, CDR2 YSLEER. V gave up 4 bases and J gave up 5 bases, with 15 bases separating them. The chain's CDR3 is CASSPQRLVDNEQFF. The DNA for the CDR3 is TGCGCCAGCAGCCCCCAGCGGCTGGTGGACAATGAGCAGTTCTTC.

The chain has TRBV7-2 and TRBJ2-7; TRBD1 aligns across 7 bases. The CDR3 has 14 amino acids. V trimming: 2 bases; J trimming: 2 bases; junction bases outside the gene matches: 3. Germline V lookup: CDR1 SGHTA, CDR2 FQGNSA. CDR3 loop: CASSLYQGAYEQYF. The CDR3 bases are TGTGCCAGCAGCTTATATCAGGGGGCCTACGAGCAGTACTTC.

The gene calls are TRBV19 and TRBJ2-7; possible D gene TRBD1, 5 bases. The V and J ends lost 6 bases and 6 bases respectively, with 12 bases between them. The length of the CDR3 is 12 residues. Germline V gene sequence: CDR1 LNHDA, CDR2 SQIVND (reference sequence). The CDR3 coding sequence is TGTGCCAGTAGCCCAGGACATTCCGAGCAGTACTTC. Protein product: CASSPGHSEQYF.

The gene calls are TRBV4-2 and TRBJ2-7; tentative D call: TRBD2 (5 bases). Germline V gene data show CDR1 as LGHNA and CDR2 as YNFKEQ. The CDR3 has 13 residues. V lost 1 base and J lost 3, with 7 bases in between. This CDR3 reads CASSQGGVYEQYF. The CDR3 DNA reads TGTGCCAGCAGCCAAGGGGGAGTCTACGAGCAGTACTTC.

The chain uses TRBV5-1 and TRBJ2-3, with 13 bases that match TRBD2. Germline loops: CDR1 SGHRS, CDR2 YFSETQ. The CDR3 totals 17 residues. J lost 5 bases, V lost 3 bases, and 9 bases had no gene match. CDR3 sequence: CASSSGLAGVQRDTQYF. In DNA form, the CDR3 reads TGCGCCAGCAGCTCCGGACTAGCGGGGGTACAGAGAGATACGCAGTATTTT.

The sample holds one count of this clone. The chain recombines TRBV7-3 with TRBJ2-6; 7 nucleotides agree with TRBD2. Germline V lookup: CDR1 SGHTA, CDR2 FQGTGA. This CDR3 is 18 amino acids long. The J segment lost 0 bases and the V segment lost 0 bases, leaving 5 bases of the junction unmatched. Here the CDR3 DNA reads TGTGCCAGCAGCTTAACGGGCGGGAGAAACTCTGGGGCCAACGTCCTGACTTTC. This gives the protein CASSLTGGRNSGANVLTF.

This sequence joins TRBV5-1 and TRBJ1-2; the D is unclear. With 7 bases removed from V and 4 bases from J, the gap between germline ends came to 11 bases. CDR1 is SGHRS and CDR2 is YFSETQ in the germline V gene. The CDR3 spans 12 residues. The CDR3 DNA reads TGCGCCAGCCGGCCCACCAGCTATGGCTACACCTTC. This sequence encodes CASRPTSYGYTF.

This clone came up once. The rearrangement links TRBV27 to TRBJ2-1; either TRBD1 or TRBD2 may supply D (5 bases each). Trimming shortened V by 6 bases and J by 6 bases, and 15 bases separated the two germline ends. The length of the CDR3 is 14 residues. Per the germline V gene, CDR1 is MNHEY and CDR2 is SMNVEV (reference sequence). DNA of the CDR3: TGTGCCAGCAGCCCCGGGACCACCAGCAATGAGCAGTTCTTC. Residues: CASSPGTTSNEQFF.

The chain recombines TRBV5-1 with TRBJ2-7, with TRBD1 identical over 8 bases. The CDR3 is 16 amino acids. Losses at the gene ends were 4 bases for V and 4 bases for J; bases not matched to a gene: 13. CDR1 SGHRS and CDR2 YFSETQ come from the germline V gene. Here the CDR3 DNA reads TGCGCCAGCAGCGTACCATCCGGGACAGGTGCGTACGAGCAGTACTTC. Encoded protein: CASSVPSGTGAYEQYF. The full variable domain, completed using reference TRBV5-1 and TRBJ2-7, is KAGVTQTPRYLIKTRGQQVTLSCSPISGHRSVSWYQQTPGQGLQFLFEYFSETQRNKGNFPGRFSGRQFSNSRSEMNVSTLELGDSALYLCASSVPSGTGAYEQYFGPGTRLTVT.

This chain uses TRBV7-9 with TRBJ1-5, with 10 bases that match TRBD1. Trimming took 5 bases from V and 13 from J; bases not matched to a gene: 5. In germline, CDR1 is SEHNR, CDR2 FQNEAQ (reference sequence). The CDR3 covers 12 residues. The CDR3 sequence: CASSPGQGRQHF. The CDR3 coding sequence is TGTGCCAGCAGCCCGGGACAGGGGAGACAGCATTTT.

V usage is TRBV7-9 and J usage is TRBJ1-1; a weak D match, TRBD1 (6 bases). Germline V gene data show CDR1 as SEHNR and CDR2 as FQNEAQ (reference sequence). CDR3 length: 16 amino acids. V was cut by 3 bases and J by 0 bases, with 14 bases left in between. As DNA, the CDR3 is TGTGCCAGCAGCTTTGGGCAGGGGCAGATGAACACTGAAGCTTTCTTT. Its translation: CASSFGQGQMNTEAFF.

This chain connects TRBV6-5 to TRBJ1-2; D gene unclear. The V end lost 0 bases, the J end lost 4 bases, and 9 bases lay between the germline ends. CDR1 and CDR2 (germline): MNHEY, SVGAGI. The CDR3 is made up of 14 amino acids. The CDR3 region has the DNA TGTGCCAGCAGTTACTCCCGGACCCTCTATGGCTACACCTTC. This codes for CASSYSRTLYGYTF.

The chain carries TRBV28 and TRBJ1-5; a possible D gene is TRBD1 (5 bases). Between the trimmed V and J ends, which lost 6 bases and 6 bases, there was a span of 15 bases. The V gene's germline CDR1 is MDHEN and CDR2 SYDVKM. This CDR3 contains 14 residues. DNA of the CDR3: TGTGCCAGCAGACCCTTTAGTGGGGGTCAGCCCCAGCATTTT. It is translated as CASRPFSGGQPQHF.

The chain uses TRBV29-1 and TRBJ1-5; TRBD1 is a possible D gene (6 bases). The V and J ends lost 5 bases and 5 bases respectively, with 13 bases between them. The CDR3 totals 13 residues. Germline CDR1 is SQVTM and CDR2 is ANQGSEA. The CDR3: CSVRTDVYQPQHF. CDR3 coding DNA: TGCAGCGTTAGGACAGACGTATATCAGCCCCAGCATTTT.

This chain joins TRBV7-9 and TRBJ2-1, with TRBD2 identical over 8 bases. J was trimmed by 9 bases and V by 2 bases; bases with no gene match: 15. CDR3 size: 17 residues. Germline V gene sequence: CDR1 SEHNR, CDR2 FQNEAQ (reference sequence). DNA for the CDR3: TGTGCCAGCAGCTTATTTGGGGCGAGCGGGAGTCATCCTGAGCAGTTCTTC. This codes for CASSLFGASGSHPEQFF.

The chain uses TRBV6-1 and TRBJ1-4; D call uncertain. Germline V gene data show CDR1 as MNHNS and CDR2 as SASEGT. V was trimmed by 8 bases and J by 4 bases, leaving 11 bases between them. The CDR3 sequence is 13 residues long. CDR3 sequence: CASVEAYNEKLFF. The CDR3, as DNA: TGTGCCAGCGTCGAGGCCTATAATGAAAAACTGTTTTTT.

This sequence joins TRBV30 and TRBJ2-5; 7 positions match TRBD2. From germline, CDR1 is GTSNPN and CDR2 SVGIG (reference sequence). This CDR3 is built from 14 residues. Trimming removed 5 bases from V and 5 bases from J; junction bases left unmatched: 11. CDR3 sequence reads: CAWDPGTKTETQYF. Written as DNA, the CDR3 is TGTGCCTGGGACCCCGGGACTAAGACGGAGACCCAGTACTTC.

The V call is TRBV7-2, the J call TRBJ2-3, with 11 bases aligning to TRBD2. Germline CDR1 SGHTA, CDR2 FQGNSA. The CDR3 spans 18 residues. V trimming: 5 bases; J trimming: 1 base; junction bases outside the gene matches: 11. The CDR3 DNA sequence: TGTGCCAGCAGCATAGGGGGACCGGGACTAGCGGGCACAGATACGCAGTATTTT. Protein: CASSIGGPGLAGTDTQYF.

The chain employs TRBV30 and TRBJ2-1; D gene uncertain. Germline-derived CDR1 and CDR2 are GTSNPN and SVGIG (reference sequence). V was cut by 3 bases and J by 4 bases, with 16 bases left in between. This CDR3 is 15 amino acids long. Here the CDR3 DNA reads TGTGCCTGGAGCGACGGGTCGCCGGCGTACAATGAGCAGTTCTTC. Translated, it gives CAWSDGSPAYNEQFF.

The V gene is TRBV2, the J gene TRBJ2-7; 12 positions match TRBD2. The CDR3 extends over 14 amino acids. V lost 6 bases and J lost 3; bases outside the gene matches: 3. From germline, CDR1 is SNHLY and CDR2 FYNNEI. This CDR3 reads CASSILAGGYEQYF. The CDR3 DNA sequence: TGTGCCAGCAGCATACTAGCGGGAGGCTACGAGCAGTACTTC.

The rearrangement uses TRBV6-5 and TRBJ2-7; D may match TRBD1 or TRBD2 (5 bases each). The germline gives CDR1 MNHEY, CDR2 SVGAGI. This CDR3 has 14 amino acids. V was cut by 7 bases and J by 3 bases, with 16 bases left in between. The CDR3 region has the DNA TGTGCCAGCACCGCTGGGACGGCACACTACGAGCAGTACTTC. Its translation is CASTAGTAHYEQYF.

The rearrangement uses TRBV10-1 and TRBJ2-6; D not certain. The CDR3 has 13 amino acids. Trimming took off 8 bases at V and 0 bases at J, with 5 bases between the two ends. CDR1 is WNHNN and CDR2 is SYGVQD in the germline V gene (reference sequence). The CDR3 sequence: CASGASGANVLTF. The CDR3 region has the DNA TGCGCCAGCGGAGCCTCTGGGGCCAACGTCCTGACTTTC.

The J gene is TRBJ2-1, the V gene TRBV5-1, with TRBD2 matching 11 bases. After removal of 1 base from V and 5 bases from J, the junction contained 5 bases not matched to a gene. The CDR3 covers 16 residues. Germline CDR1 reads SGHRS; CDR2 reads YFSETQ. The DNA of the CDR3 is TGCGCCAGCAGCTTGTTGGGACTAGCGGCCGACAATGAGCAGTTCTTC. It codes for CASSLLGLAADNEQFF.

The chain couples TRBV11-1 to TRBJ2-3, with a possible D match to TRBD1 (5 bases). The V gene's germline CDR1 is SGHAT and CDR2 FQDESV (reference sequence). Trimming left V 5 bases short and J 3 bases short, with 9 bases between. This CDR3 comprises 13 residues. The CDR3 spells CASSVGATDTQYF. The CDR3 DNA follows: TGTGCCAGCAGCGTAGGGGCGACAGATACGCAGTATTTT.

V and J are TRBV30 and TRBJ2-3; the D gene is possibly TRBD1 (5 bases). V was cut by 6 bases and J by 4 bases, with 17 bases left in between. Germline V gene lookup returns CDR1 GTSNPN and CDR2 SVGIG (reference sequence). The CDR3 spans 14 residues. CDR3 sequence: CACLRVNPADTQYF. In DNA form, the CDR3 reads TGTGCCTGCCTCAGGGTAAATCCCGCAGATACGCAGTATTTT.

The sample holds a few counts of this clone. This chain joins TRBV2 and TRBJ2-2, with a tentative D call TRBD1 (8 bases). The CDR3 is made up of 15 amino acids. Trimming pared 6 bases from V and 3 bases from J, leaving 14 bases between. CDR1 SNHLY and CDR2 FYNNEI come from the germline V gene. The CDR3 coding sequence is TGTGCCAGCAGGGACAGGGAGGGAGACACCGGGGAGCTGTTTTTT. Encoded protein: CASRDREGDTGELFF.

The chain couples TRBV11-2 to TRBJ1-2; 12 bases are shared with TRBD1. Germline V gives CDR1 SGHAT, CDR2 FQNNGV. V gave up 3 bases and J gave up 6 bases; unmatched junction bases: 5. The CDR3 totals 15 residues. DNA of the CDR3: TGTGCCAGCAGCTTTCAGGGACAGGGGGCGGATGGCTACACCTTC. This encodes CASSFQGQGADGYTF.

The chain combines TRBV19 with TRBJ2-5, with TRBD1 matching 7 bases. Germline V gene lookup returns CDR1 LNHDA and CDR2 SQIVND (reference sequence). The CDR3 length is 12 residues. The V and J ends lost 5 bases and 5 bases, in that order; junction bases with no gene match: 2. CDR3 protein: CASSGRGETQYF. CDR3 coding DNA: TGTGCCAGTAGTGGCAGGGGGGAGACCCAGTACTTC.

The rearrangement links TRBV13 to TRBJ2-3; D remains unclear. The CDR3 sequence is 13 residues long. Trimming removed 5 bases from V and 0 bases from J, with 6 bases in between. Per germline, CDR1 PRHDT and CDR2 FYEKMQ (reference sequence). CDR3 nucleotides: TGTGCCAGCAGCCAAGACAGCACAGATACGCAGTATTTT. As protein: CASSQDSTDTQYF.

The rearrangement uses TRBV15 and TRBJ2-7; D not certain. The CDR3 consists of 12 residues. Germline lookup yields CDR1 LNHNV and CDR2 YYDKDF (reference sequence). V lost 1 base and J 3 bases, leaving 4 bases between the germline ends. DNA of the CDR3: TGTGCCACCAGCAGAGGACACTACGAGCAGTACTTC. This translates into CATSRGHYEQYF. Looking up the rest from reference TRBV15 and TRBJ2-7 gives the full variable domain: DAMVIQNPRYQVTQFGKPVTLSCSQTLNHNVMYWYQQKSSQAPKLLFHYYDKDFNNEADTPDNFQSRRPNTSFCFLDIRSPGLGDTAMYLCATSRGHYEQYFGPGTRLTVT.